These T cell receptor beta chains were read from a single sample in a study of blood T cell repertoires in COVID-19. The data were produced by immunoSEQ multiplex PCR, yet TCRdb's version contains in-frame clones alone and is incomplete. Of 150,000 or so clones listed, roughly 90% are singletons. The sample taken for sequencing was PBMCs or T cells enriched from blood (not recorded which). The origin of the receptors is a woman aged 45-65 years who had recovered from COVID-19. The CDR3 runs from the conserved cysteine through the conserved F or W. Each record gives: clone size, V gene, CDR3 length, CDR3 protein. Some rows have no size entry. The others give once, few or many, or a class for an expanded clone.

size: -; V: TRBV7-3; length: 14; CDR3: CASSYSSGANVLTF
size: once; V: TRBV11-2; length: 17; CDR3: CASRRPGGSPSGNTIYF
size: -; V: TRBV24-1; length: 14; CDR3: CATSDYRDDQPQHF
size: -; V: TRBV29-1; length: 17; CDR3: CSAGTGRGASGANVLTF
size: -; V: TRBV2; length: 12; CDR3: CASPELNYGYTF
size: -; V: TRBV5-1; length: 14; CDR3: CASSLATGVYGYTF
size: once; V: TRBV5-6; length: 16; CDR3: CASSLAGSFRTGELFF
size: -; V: TRBV19; length: 16; CDR3: CASSPGLAGGTDTQYF
size: -; V: TRBV9; length: 17; CDR3: CASSVARGASSGNTIYF
size: -; V: TRBV2; length: 14; CDR3: CASSVRGGNTEAFF
size: -; V: TRBV7-9; length: 12; CDR3: CASSWQGSEQFF
size: -; V: TRBV6-5; length: 14; CDR3: CASRDRGSGNTIYF
size: -; V: TRBV4-3; length: 16; CDR3: CASSQEDAGGRETQYF
size: -; V: TRBV7-9; length: 18; CDR3: CASSITRPGGGQYNEQFF
size: -; V: TRBV7-3; length: 16; CDR3: CASSLTGTSPYNEQFF
size: -; V: TRBV11-3; length: 13; CDR3: CASSSPWGGTQYF
size: -; V: TRBV7-3; length: 15; CDR3: CASTLTPAGMNEQFF
size: -; V: TRBV11-3; length: 12; CDR3: CASGTGTYEQYF
size: -; V: TRBV24-1; length: 17; CDR3: CATSPGTSGGAYYEQYF
size: -; V: TRBV19; length: 14; CDR3: CATSKQVLNTEAFF
size: -; V: TRBV30; length: 13; CDR3: CAFGLAGGVEQFF
size: -; V: TRBV7-8; length: 16; CDR3: CASSRRQGEKGTEAFF
size: -; V: TRBV29-1; length: 14; CDR3: CSVEVTGVFRGYTF
size: -; V: TRBV9; length: 16; CDR3: CASSSQVGGLNTEAFF
size: -; V: TRBV11-3; length: 15; CDR3: CASSLTPGSWNEQFF
size: -; V: TRBV5-4; length: 15; CDR3: CASSRRDRTLYGYTF
size: -; V: TRBV19; length: 15; CDR3: CASSPGQSPRGGYTF
size: -; V: TRBV4-2; length: 16; CDR3: CASSQGGLTSYNEQFF
size: -; V: TRBV4-2; length: 14; CDR3: CASSQDPGSYEQYF
size: -; V: TRBV11-2; length: 11; CDR3: CASSSVITQYF
size: -; V: TRBV10-3; length: 14; CDR3: CAISSGGARETQYF
size: -; V: TRBV6-2/TRBV6-3; length: 15; CDR3: CASSYPGGGNTEAFF
size: -; V: TRBV14; length: 18; CDR3: CASSQMPGQGDTNYGYTF
size: -; V: TRBV19; length: 13; CDR3: CASSIGPIYGYTF
size: once; V: TRBV6-2/TRBV6-3; length: 14; CDR3: CASSYLVNTGELFF
size: -; V: TRBV5-6; length: 17; CDR3: CASSLALDRGGTGELFF
size: -; V: TRBV2; length: 14; CDR3: CASSFTQTGLGYTF
size: -; V: TRBV27; length: 14; CDR3: CASSLAGDNQPQHF
size: -; V: TRBV4-1; length: 15; CDR3: CASSQAWGGGNEQFF
size: -; V: TRBV7-9; length: 14; CDR3: CAVDRTALNSPLHF
size: -; V: TRBV19; length: 18; CDR3: CASSQTRDSSSYNSPLHF
size: -; V: TRBV7-9; length: 14; CDR3: CASSSGQYYNEQFF
size: -; V: TRBV4-2; length: 13; CDR3: CASSPLLENEQFF
size: -; V: TRBV30; length: 15; CDR3: CAWSGTPDRNYGYTF
size: once; V: TRBV10-3; length: 14; CDR3: CAISERQATYEQYF
size: once; V: TRBV7-8; length: 17; CDR3: CASSLVSGGTNTGELFF
size: once; V: TRBV24-1; length: 15; CDR3: CATSDSSSGNQPQHF
size: -; V: TRBV5-1; length: 15; CDR3: CASSFTSGGPYEQFF
size: -; V: TRBV6-5; length: 14; CDR3: CASSYSGGRAEAFF